The 20 T cell receptor beta chains reported below all come from one sample, sequenced in a study of shared clonotypes between healthy human individuals. Clones were read by immunoSEQ multiplex PCR, and TCRdb kept only the in-frame ones, dropping some. The table records approximately 1,500,000 clones, roughly 96% of them present only once. Sequenced: naive CD4+ T cells sorted from blood. Subset: CD45RA+ positively selected. These receptors were collected from a man aged 25-45 years in good health.

The CDR3 bases are TGCGCCAGCAGTGATCCGTACAACGCAGATACGCAGTATTTT. Encoded protein: CASSDPYNADTQYF. The chain combines TRBV10-1 with TRBJ2-3; D is undetermined. The CDR3 spans 14 residues. Trimming shortened V by 3 bases and J by 4 bases, and 11 bases separated the two germline ends. CDR1 WNHNN and CDR2 SYGVQD come from the germline V gene (reference sequence).

The gene calls are TRBV10-3 and TRBJ2-1; D uncertain. With 2 bases removed from V and 0 bases from J, the gap between germline ends came to 11 bases. The germline V gene encodes CDR1 ENHRY and CDR2 SYGVKD. This CDR3 region has 16 residues. CDR3 in amino acids: CAISETDFNSYNEQFF. In DNA, the CDR3 is TGTGCCATCAGTGAGACCGATTTCAACTCCTACAATGAGCAGTTCTTC.

The chain has TRBV27 and TRBJ2-7; 9 bases are a match to TRBD2. This CDR3 comprises 16 residues. Per the germline V gene, CDR1 is MNHEY and CDR2 is SMNVEV (reference sequence). V shed 6 bases, J shed 3 bases, and the junction held 12 bases outside the gene matches. CDR3 nucleotides: TGTGCCAGCAGCCGTCCCGGGGTAGCGGGAGTCTACGAGCAGTACTTC. Translating it yields CASSRPGVAGVYEQYF.

The V and J genes are TRBV7-8 and TRBJ2-1; TRBD2 aligns across 8 bases. J lost 7 bases, V lost 8 bases, and 16 bases had no gene match. CDR3 size: 16 residues. CDR1 SGHVS and CDR2 FQNEAQ come from the germline V gene. CDR3 DNA: TGTGCCAGCCAGCTTAGCGGGGACTGGGTAACTAATGAGCAGTTCTTC. This gives the protein CASQLSGDWVTNEQFF.

The rearrangement joins TRBV5-1 to TRBJ1-1, with unresolved D. The CDR3 has 14 residues. Germline lookup yields CDR1 SGHRS and CDR2 YFSETQ. V was cut by 5 bases and J by 4 bases, with 15 bases left in between. The CDR3 DNA reads TGCGCCAGCAGAGACGAATTGGGGTCCACTGAAGCTTTCTTT. It encodes CASRDELGSTEAFF.

V and J are TRBV2 and TRBJ2-1; D may be TRBD2 (6 bases). CDR1 SNHLY and CDR2 FYNNEI come from the germline V gene. The CDR3 totals 13 residues. Trimming shortened V by 6 bases and J by 10 bases, and 16 bases separated the two germline ends. CDR3 amino acids: CASSLEGFGEQFF. The CDR3 DNA sequence: TGTGCCAGCAGCCTGGAGGGGTTTGGAGAGCAGTTCTTC.

About this clone itself: Different DNA sequences within this sample yield the same CDR3. This chain uses TRBV5-4 with TRBJ2-5; a possible D gene is TRBD1 (5 bases). V gave up 0 bases and J gave up 1 base, with 7 bases separating them. The V gene's germline CDR1 is SGHNT and CDR2 YYREEE (reference sequence). The length of the CDR3 is 14 residues. This CDR3 reads CASSLAQGQETQYF. In DNA form, the CDR3 reads TGTGCCAGCAGCTTGGCCCAGGGCCAAGAGACCCAGTACTTC.

The chain has TRBV7-2 and TRBJ2-7, with D unresolved. The V and J ends lost 3 bases and 0 bases respectively, with 6 bases between them. Germline V gives CDR1 SGHTA, CDR2 FQGNSA. CDR3 length: 13 residues. For the CDR3, the DNA is TGTGCCAGCAGCTTCTCACTCTCCTACGAGCAGTACTTC. Translated, it gives CASSFSLSYEQYF.

The chain's CDR3 is CASSYQVGQPQHF. Here the CDR3 DNA reads TGTGCCAGCAGCTATCAGGTGGGCCAGCCCCAGCATTTT. The rearrangement joins TRBV7-2 to TRBJ1-5; D is undetermined. CDR3 length equals 13 residues. Germline V gene sequence: CDR1 SGHTA, CDR2 FQGNSA. Trimming removed 4 bases at V and 7 bases at J, with 11 bases between.

This sequence joins TRBV6-5 and TRBJ2-5; a possible D gene is TRBD2 (5 bases). Trimming left V 2 bases short and J 3 bases short, with 16 bases between. Per germline, CDR1 MNHEY and CDR2 SVGAGI. The CDR3 runs 16 residues. This chain's CDR3 is CASSYGRRRYEETQYF. In DNA, the CDR3 is TGTGCCAGCAGTTACGGGAGACGAAGATACGAAGAGACCCAGTACTTC.

This chain joins TRBV19 and TRBJ1-2; TRBD1 matches 8 bases. V was clipped by 9 bases and J by 5 bases; unmatched bases: 11. The CDR3 contains 14 residues. Germline CDR1 reads LNHDA; CDR2 reads SQIVND (reference sequence). CDR3 sequence: CASNGDRGGYGYTF. CDR3 DNA: TGTGCCAGCAATGGAGACAGGGGAGGGTATGGCTACACCTTC.

The rearrangement uses TRBV5-1 and TRBJ2-7, with D tentatively TRBD1 or TRBD2 (5 bases each). Germline V gene sequence: CDR1 SGHRS, CDR2 YFSETQ. V was shortened by 4 bases and J by 7 bases, with 18 bases between the two germline ends. CDR3 length equals 14 residues. The CDR3 here is CASSPGTELGEQYF. CDR3 in DNA: TGCGCCAGCAGCCCCGGGACCGAACTTGGGGAGCAGTACTTC.

A single count supports this clone. This rearrangement joins TRBV18 to TRBJ1-5; TRBD1 is a possible D gene (5 bases). V dropped 3 bases and J dropped 6 bases, with 15 bases sitting between them. Germline V gives CDR1 KGHSH, CDR2 LQKENI. The length of the CDR3 is 15 residues. This chain's CDR3 is CASSPTQGNSQPQHF. The CDR3 DNA reads as TGTGCCAGCTCACCGACCCAGGGAAATAGTCAGCCCCAGCATTTT.

The rearrangement joins TRBV19 to TRBJ2-1; no firm D call. The germline CDR1 and CDR2 sequences are LNHDA and SQIVND (reference sequence). This CDR3 comprises 14 residues. Trimming removed 2 bases from V and 9 bases from J, with 14 bases in between. The CDR3 spells CASSISATWGEQFF. The CDR3 DNA reads as TGTGCCAGTAGTATAAGCGCCACATGGGGTGAGCAGTTCTTC.

In this sample, this clone turned up once. This chain uses TRBV11-3 with TRBJ2-1, with a tentative D call TRBD2 (5 bases). Trimming left V 3 bases short and J 8 bases short, with 11 bases between. Germline assignment: CDR1 SGHNT and CDR2 YENEEA. This CDR3 has 13 residues. This chain's CDR3 is CASSFRGRDEQFF. CDR3 sequence (DNA): TGTGCCAGCAGCTTTAGAGGGCGGGATGAGCAGTTCTTC.

Worth noting for this clone: Other nucleotide sequences in the sample specify the same CDR3. The chain uses TRBV9 and TRBJ1-5; D might be TRBD1 (5 bases). V lost 2 bases and J lost 2, with 8 bases in between. CDR1 SGDLS and CDR2 YYNGEE come from the germline V gene. CDR3 length equals 14 residues. This CDR3 reads CASSVGGGNQPQHF. CDR3 nucleotides: TGTGCCAGCAGCGTGGGGGGGGGCAATCAGCCCCAGCATTTT.

This chain joins TRBV14 and TRBJ2-7, with D possibly being TRBD2 (6 bases). Trimming stripped 5 bases from V and 1 base from J, with 9 bases between. The CDR3 covers 13 residues. The germline gives CDR1 SGHDN, CDR2 FVKESK. The CDR3 DNA sequence: TGTGCCAGCAGCTTTAGCGGTTCCTACGAGCAGTACTTC. Translation gives CASSFSGSYEQYF.

CDR3 protein: CASSQGGALVDIEAFF. DNA of the CDR3: TGTGCCAGCAGCCAAGGTGGGGCGCTGGTAGACATTGAAGCTTTCTTT. The V and J genes are TRBV4-2 and TRBJ1-1; a possible D gene is TRBD1 (5 bases). Germline-derived CDR1 and CDR2 are LGHNA and YNFKEQ. Trimming stripped 1 base from V and 7 bases from J, with 19 bases between. The CDR3 runs to 16 residues.

The genes are TRBV19 and TRBJ1-1; maybe TRBD1 (5 bases). This CDR3 is built from 15 residues. Germline assignment: CDR1 LNHDA and CDR2 SQIVND (reference sequence). V was cut by 3 bases and J by 4 bases, with 15 bases left in between. CDR3 amino acids: CASSIGGDWSTEAFF. CDR3 nucleotides: TGTGCCAGTAGTATTGGGGGAGATTGGAGCACTGAAGCTTTCTTT.

Concerning this clone itself: Germline is not matched at one junction end, which may reflect a read error. The chain uses TRBV2 and TRBJ2-1; perhaps TRBD2 as D (6 bases). This CDR3 comprises 16 residues. Per germline, CDR1 SNHLY and CDR2 FYNNEI. The chain's CDR3 is CARSVGVGTSYNEQFF. In nucleotides, the CDR3 is TGTGCCAGAAGTGTGGGGGTCGGGACTTCCTACAATGAGCAGTTCTTC.